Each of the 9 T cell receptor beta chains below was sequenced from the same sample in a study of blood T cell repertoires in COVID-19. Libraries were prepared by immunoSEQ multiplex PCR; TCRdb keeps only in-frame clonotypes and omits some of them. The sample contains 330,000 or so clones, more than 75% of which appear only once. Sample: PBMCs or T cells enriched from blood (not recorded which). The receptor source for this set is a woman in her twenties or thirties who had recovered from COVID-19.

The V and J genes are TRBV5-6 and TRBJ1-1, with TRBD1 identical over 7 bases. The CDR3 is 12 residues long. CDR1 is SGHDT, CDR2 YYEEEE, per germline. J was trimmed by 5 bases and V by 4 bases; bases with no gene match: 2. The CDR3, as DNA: TGTGCCAGCAGCCGACAGGGAACTGAAGCTTTCTTT. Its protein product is CASSRQGTEAFF.

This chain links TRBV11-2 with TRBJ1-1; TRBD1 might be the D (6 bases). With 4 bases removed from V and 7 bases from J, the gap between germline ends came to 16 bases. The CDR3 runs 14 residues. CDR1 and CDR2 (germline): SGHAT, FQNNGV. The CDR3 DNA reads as TGTGCCAGCAGCTCTCCCAGGGGAGCTGTTGAAGCTTTCTTT. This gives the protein CASSSPRGAVEAFF. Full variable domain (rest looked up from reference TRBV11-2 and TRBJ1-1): EAGVAQSPRYKIIEKRQSVAFWCNPISGHATLYWYQQILGQGPKLLIQFQNNGVVDDSQLPKDRFSAERLKGVDSTLKIQPAKLEDSAVYLCASSSPRGAVEAFFGQGTRLTVV.

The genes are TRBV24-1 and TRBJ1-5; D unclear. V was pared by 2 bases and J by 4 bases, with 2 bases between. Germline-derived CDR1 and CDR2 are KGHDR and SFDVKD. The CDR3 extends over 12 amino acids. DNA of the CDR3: TGTGCCACCAGTGATTCTAATCAGCCCCAGCATTTT. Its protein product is CATSDSNQPQHF.

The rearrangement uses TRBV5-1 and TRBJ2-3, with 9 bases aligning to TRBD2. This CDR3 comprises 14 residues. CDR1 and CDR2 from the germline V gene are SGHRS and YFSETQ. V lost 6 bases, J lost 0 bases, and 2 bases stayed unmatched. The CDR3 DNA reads TGCGCCAGCATGCGGGGGGGTAGCACAGATACGCAGTATTTT. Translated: CASMRGGSTDTQYF.

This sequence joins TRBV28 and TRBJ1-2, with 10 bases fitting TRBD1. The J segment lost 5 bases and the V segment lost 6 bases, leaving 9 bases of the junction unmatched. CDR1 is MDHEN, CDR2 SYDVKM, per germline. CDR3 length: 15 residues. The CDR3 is CASSSSEGQGYGYTF. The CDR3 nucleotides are TGTGCCAGCAGCTCTTCAGAGGGACAGGGGTATGGCTACACCTTC.

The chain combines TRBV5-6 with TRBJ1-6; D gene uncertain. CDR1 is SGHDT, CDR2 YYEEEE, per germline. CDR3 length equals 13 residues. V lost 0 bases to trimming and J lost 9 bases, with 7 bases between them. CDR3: CASSLDRTSPLHF. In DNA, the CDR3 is TGTGCCAGCAGCTTGGACAGAACTTCACCCCTCCACTTT.

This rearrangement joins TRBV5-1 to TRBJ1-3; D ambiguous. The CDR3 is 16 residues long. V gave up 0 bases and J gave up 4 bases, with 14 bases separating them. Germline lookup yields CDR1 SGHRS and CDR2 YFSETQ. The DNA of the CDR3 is TGCGCCAGCAGCTTGGTAGGACTTGCGTCGGGAAACACCATATATTTT. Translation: CASSLVGLASGNTIYF.

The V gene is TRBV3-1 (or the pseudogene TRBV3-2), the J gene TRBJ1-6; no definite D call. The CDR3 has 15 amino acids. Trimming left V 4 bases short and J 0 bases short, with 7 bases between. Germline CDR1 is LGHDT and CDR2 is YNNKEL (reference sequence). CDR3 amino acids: CASSLGHSYNSPLHF. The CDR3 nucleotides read TGTGCCAGCAGCCTTGGGCACTCCTATAATTCACCCCTCCACTTT.

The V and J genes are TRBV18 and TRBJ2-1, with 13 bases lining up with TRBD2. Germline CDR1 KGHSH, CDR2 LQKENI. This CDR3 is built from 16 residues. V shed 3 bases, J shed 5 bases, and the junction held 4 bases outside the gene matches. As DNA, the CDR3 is TGTGCCAGCTCACCTCCCGGGACTAGCGGGAACAATGAGCAGTTCTTC. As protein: CASSPPGTSGNNEQFF.